The 18 T cell receptor beta chains below all came from one sample that was sequenced in a study of blood T cell repertoires in COVID-19. Sequencing used immunoSEQ multiplex PCR; TCRdb keeps in-frame clones, though not all of them. The sample consists of 150,000 or so clones, approximately 80% of them appearing once. Sequencing was performed on PBMCs or T cells enriched from blood (not recorded which). These receptors all stem from a man in his 70s who had been exposed to COVID-19.

This sequence joins TRBV7-9 and TRBJ1-2; no reliable D call. CDR3 length equals 16 residues. CDR1 is SEHNR, CDR2 FQNEAQ, per germline (reference sequence). The V and J ends lost 2 bases and 0 bases respectively, with 13 bases between them. The CDR3 DNA sequence: TGTGCCAGCAGCTTAAGTCCGCCGACAACTAACTATGGCTACACCTTC. It translates to CASSLSPPTTNYGYTF.

The gene calls are TRBV10-3 and TRBJ1-6, with a weak D call TRBD1 (5 bases). Trimming took 2 bases from V and 5 from J, leaving 13 bases between them. The germline V gene has CDR1 ENHRY and CDR2 SYGVKD. The CDR3 extends over 16 amino acids. CDR3 sequence reads: CAISERAGIDNSPLHF. In DNA, the CDR3 is TGTGCCATCAGTGAGAGGGCAGGGATTGATAATTCACCCCTCCACTTT.

Only one count was recorded for this clone. The chain carries TRBV19 and TRBJ2-7; 12 bases line up with TRBD1. V shed 5 bases, J shed 2 bases, and the junction held 4 bases outside the gene matches. Germline V lookup: CDR1 LNHDA, CDR2 SQIVND (reference sequence). The CDR3 length is 15 residues. CDR3 coding DNA: TGTGCCAGTAGTGCCGGGACAGGGGGCCCCTACGAGCAGTACTTC. As protein: CASSAGTGGPYEQYF. The variable domain in full, completed from reference TRBV19 and TRBJ2-7, reads DGGITQSPKYLFRKEGQNVTLSCEQNLNHDAMYWYRQDPGQGLRLIYYSQIVNDFQKGDIAEGYSVSREKKESFPLTVTSAQKNPTAFYLCASSAGTGGPYEQYFGPGTRLTVT.

The rearrangement uses TRBV13 and TRBJ1-2; the match to TRBD1 covers 12 bases. Per germline, CDR1 PRHDT and CDR2 FYEKMQ (reference sequence). Losses at the gene ends were 4 bases for V and 3 bases for J; bases not matched to a gene: 3. The CDR3 loop spans 15 amino acids. The DNA for the CDR3 is TGTGCCAGCAGCTCGGGACAGGGGGCATACTATGGCTACACCTTC. This encodes CASSSGQGAYYGYTF.

A single count supports this clone. The chain employs TRBV19 and TRBJ2-2, with 10 bases identical to TRBD2. The germline CDR1 and CDR2 sequences are LNHDA and SQIVND (reference sequence). CDR3 length: 14 residues. V was clipped by 11 bases and J by 1 base; unmatched bases: 4. The CDR3 DNA reads TGTGCCGTTGGGACTAGCGAGAACACCGGGGAGCTGTTTTTT. Its protein is CAVGTSENTGELFF.

Only a few counts were recorded for this clone. V usage is TRBV6-2 or TRBV6-3 and J usage is TRBJ2-3, with D unclear. Trimming cost V 0 bases and J 0 bases, with 10 bases left between them. Germline lookup yields CDR1 MNHEY and CDR2 SVGEGT. The CDR3 is 16 residues long. The CDR3 reads CASSYSPVLSTDTQYF. CDR3 bases: TGTGCCAGCAGTTACTCGCCAGTGTTAAGCACAGATACGCAGTATTTT.

The chain employs TRBV9 and TRBJ1-4; D is unresolved. The CDR3 has 15 amino acids. CDR1 and CDR2 from the germline V gene are SGDLS and YYNGEE. Trimming cost V 3 bases and J 3 bases, with 12 bases left between them. CDR3 protein: CASSADGRSNEKLFF. In nucleotides, the CDR3 is TGTGCCAGCAGCGCTGACGGGAGGTCTAATGAAAAACTGTTTTTT.

The chain employs TRBV10-3 and TRBJ1-1, with 8 nucleotides matching TRBD1. The V gene end was trimmed by 4 bases and the J gene end by 8 bases; junction bases not matched to a gene: 9. The germline gives CDR1 ENHRY, CDR2 SYGVKD. The CDR3 spans 14 residues. CDR3 in DNA: TGTGCCATCAGTGGGACAGGGAGGGTCACCGAAGCTTTCTTT. This gives the protein CAISGTGRVTEAFF.

The gene calls are TRBV18 and TRBJ1-3; tentatively, D is TRBD1 (6 bases). CDR3 length equals 17 residues. In germline, CDR1 is KGHSH, CDR2 LQKENI. V was trimmed by 0 bases and J by 4 bases, leaving 16 bases between them. Written as DNA, the CDR3 is TGTGCCAGCTCACCACCATCAAACAGGGTTTCAGGAAACACCATATATTTT. Its protein product is CASSPPSNRVSGNTIYF.

The genes are TRBV19 and TRBJ2-2, with a tentative D call TRBD2 (6 bases). Germline V gene data show CDR1 as LNHDA and CDR2 as SQIVND (reference sequence). This CDR3 spans 16 amino acids. V lost 11 bases to trimming and J lost 2 bases, with 21 bases between them. The CDR3 nucleotides read TGTGCCGCCAGTGGGACTGCCACCCTAAACACCGGGGAGCTGTTTTTT. Translating it yields CAASGTATLNTGELFF.

The chain carries TRBV5-1 and TRBJ1-6; tentative D call: TRBD1 (5 bases). This CDR3 region has 16 residues. Germline lookup yields CDR1 SGHRS and CDR2 YFSETQ. V was pared by 0 bases and J by 2 bases, with 9 bases between. The DNA of the CDR3 is TGCGCCAGCAGCTTGGCGGCAGGGACCTATAATTCACCCCTCCACTTT. Its protein product is CASSLAAGTYNSPLHF.

The chain has TRBV19 and TRBJ1-1, with TRBD1 as a possible D gene (6 bases). V was pared by 1 base and J by 1 base, with 10 bases between. Germline values: CDR1 LNHDA, CDR2 SQIVND (reference sequence). The length of the CDR3 is 15 residues. CDR3 loop: CASSIGGQTNTEAFF. CDR3 DNA: TGTGCCAGTAGTATAGGTGGACAGACGAACACTGAAGCTTTCTTT. The variable domain in full, completed from reference TRBV19 and TRBJ1-1, reads DGGITQSPKYLFRKEGQNVTLSCEQNLNHDAMYWYRQDPGQGLRLIYYSQIVNDFQKGDIAEGYSVSREKKESFPLTVTSAQKNPTAFYLCASSIGGQTNTEAFFGQGTRLTVV.

The rearrangement joins TRBV28 to TRBJ1-1, with D hard to call. Germline V lookup: CDR1 MDHEN, CDR2 SYDVKM. Trimming removed 3 bases from V and 0 bases from J, with 8 bases in between. The CDR3 has 14 amino acids. In nucleotides, the CDR3 is TGTGCCAGCAGTTTCCGGGTTTTGAACACTGAAGCTTTCTTT. The encoded protein is CASSFRVLNTEAFF.

The V gene is TRBV3-1 (or the pseudogene TRBV3-2), the J gene TRBJ2-7; 7 nucleotides agree with TRBD1. V lost 1 base and J lost 4; bases outside the gene matches: 10. The CDR3 has 16 amino acids. CDR1 and CDR2 (germline): LGHDT, YNNKEL (reference sequence). CDR3 sequence reads: CASSQASLGQLYEQYF. For the CDR3, the DNA is TGTGCCAGCAGCCAAGCATCTTTGGGACAGCTGTACGAGCAGTACTTC.

This clone was picked up a small number of times. The CDR3 spells CATSKDRGAEAFF. CDR3 nucleotide sequence: TGTGCCACCAGCAAGGACAGGGGTGCTGAAGCTTTCTTT. The chain employs TRBV15 and TRBJ1-1, with TRBD1 matching over 9 bases. CDR3 length: 13 residues. Trimming cost V 4 bases and J 6 bases; bases outside gene matches: 3. Germline V gene lookup returns CDR1 LNHNV and CDR2 YYDKDF (reference sequence).

The chain uses TRBV27 and TRBJ2-7; 14 bases match TRBD2. V lost 8 bases and J lost 6; bases outside the gene matches: 3. There are 13 residues in the CDR3. Germline V gene lookup returns CDR1 MNHEY and CDR2 SMNVEV (reference sequence). The CDR3 sequence: CASRLAGGAEQYF. The CDR3 coding sequence is TGTGCCAGCCGACTAGCGGGAGGGGCCGAGCAGTACTTC.

CDR3 sequence reads: CASSIPRGGGANVLTF. The CDR3, as DNA: TGTGCCAGTAGTATCCCCCGGGGGGGTGGGGCCAACGTCCTGACTTTC. V and J are TRBV19 and TRBJ2-6; TRBD2 matches at 8 bases. The CDR3 runs to 16 residues. Germline V gives CDR1 LNHDA, CDR2 SQIVND (reference sequence). Germline trimming cut 3 bases from V and 3 bases from J; bases unmatched to any gene: 4.

The gene calls are TRBV2 and TRBJ1-3; TRBD1 aligns across 7 bases. V dropped 3 bases and J dropped 2; count of bases not matched to a gene: 1. Germline V CDR1 and CDR2: SNHLY, FYNNEI. This CDR3 has 14 amino acids. CDR3 amino acids: CASSDRGAGNTIYF. For the CDR3, the DNA is TGTGCCAGCAGTGACAGGGGGGCTGGAAACACCATATATTTT.